This TCR beta chain was recovered during a study of blood T cell repertoires in COVID-19. Study-wide context: The United States, Italy and Spain supplied acute and convalescent COVID-19 samples.

Per the original methods: Nucleated cell counts were estimated from reference gene primer amplification. The method was immunoSEQ multiplex PCR; TCRdb's version includes in-frame clones alone and lacks a portion of them. That table furnishes V, J and clone size, whereas the DNA furnished D and trimming. The data hold 200,000 to 300,000 clones, with 80% to 95% observed a single time. Trimming left V 2 bases short and J 2 bases short, with 3 bases between. This CDR3 comprises 12 residues. CDR1 MGHRA and CDR2 YSYEKL come from the germline V gene. The chain is built from TRBV4-1 and TRBJ1-2; no reliable D call. Input material: peripheral blood. The receptor was isolated from a man aged 25 to 45 with COVID-19, enrolled during active disease. CDR3 residues: CASSQQNYGYTF. CDR3 nucleotide sequence: TGCGCCAGCAGCCAACAAAACTATGGCTACACCTTC.